This entry features one T cell receptor beta chain sequence. The data derive from a study of blood T cell repertoires in COVID-19. The CDR3 covers 12 residues. CDR1 is GTSNPN and CDR2 is SVGIG in the germline V gene (reference sequence). The V gene lost 2 bases and the J gene lost 3 bases, with 8 bases spanning the gap. Profiling relied on immunoSEQ multiplex PCR, and the TCRdb table lists in-frame clones only, not all of them. The table lists about 43,000 clones, 80% to 90% of them singletons, with about a tenth in the top ten. The sequencing input was peripheral blood. This TCR was sampled from a human donor in a cohort sampled during active COVID-19. The chain couples TRBV30 to TRBJ2-7, with D unclear. CDR3 DNA: TGTGCCTGGAGTTCGCGGTACTACGAGCAGTACTTC. The encoded protein is CAWSSRYYEQYF.